The subject of this entry is one T cell receptor beta chain. The antigen is undetermined. This specimen belongs to a study of early stage breast cancer tumors. About the study: About 80% of the 16 invasive tumors were ER+, PR+ and HER2-. The ER+/PR+/HER2- tumors included 7 to 9 ductal and four lobular carcinomas. Study-wide results and limits: Unsorted bulk genomic DNA sequencing lacked pairing and functional marker data.

Generated by immunoSEQ multiplex PCR, the TCRdb table keeps only in-frame clones and is missing some. Here the sample spans roughly 57,000 clones, around 90% being singletons. The germline CDR1 and CDR2 sequences are GTSNPN and SVGIG (reference sequence). There are 11 residues in the CDR3. The V end was cut by 3 bases, the J end by 12 bases, with 14 bases between. V and J are TRBV30 and TRBJ1-1; no clear D gene. The specimen sequenced was blood. This TCR was sampled from a person aged 70 to 80 with breast cancer. The CDR3 loop is CAWSPNQATFF. DNA of the CDR3: TGTGCCTGGAGCCCAAATCAAGCCACTTTCTTT.